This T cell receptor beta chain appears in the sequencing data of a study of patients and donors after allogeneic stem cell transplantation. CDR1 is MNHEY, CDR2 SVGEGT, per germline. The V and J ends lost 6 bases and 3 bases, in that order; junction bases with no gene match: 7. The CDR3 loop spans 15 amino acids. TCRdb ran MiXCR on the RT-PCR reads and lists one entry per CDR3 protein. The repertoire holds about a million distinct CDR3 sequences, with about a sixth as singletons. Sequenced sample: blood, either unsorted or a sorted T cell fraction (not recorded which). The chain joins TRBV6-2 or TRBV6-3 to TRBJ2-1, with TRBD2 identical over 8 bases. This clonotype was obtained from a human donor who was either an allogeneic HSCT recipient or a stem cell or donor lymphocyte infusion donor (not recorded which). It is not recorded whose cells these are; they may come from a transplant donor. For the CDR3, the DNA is TGTGCCAGCAGCCTTCGGGGGGGAATCTACAATGAGCAGTTCTTC. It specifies CASSLRGGIYNEQFF.